A single sample is the source of the 17 T cell receptor beta chains below, sequenced in a study of T cells after yellow fever vaccination. From the 5' RACE reads, TCRdb called clonotypes with MiXCR, one entry per CDR3 protein. The repertoire has around 320,000 distinct CDR3 sequences, around 4.5% of them found once; the top ten carry 15% to 20%. Material: PBMCs, obtained 15 days after the yellow fever booster vaccination. These TCRs come from a man younger than 35 who received the YFV17D yellow fever vaccine.

This clonotype was observed a handful of times. V usage is TRBV6-5 and J usage is TRBJ2-7, with 9 nucleotides matching TRBD1. In germline, CDR1 is MNHEY, CDR2 SVGAGI. This CDR3 contains 16 residues. V lost 4 bases, J lost 2 bases, and 9 bases stayed unmatched. CDR3 in amino acids: CASSSPIGTGPYEQYF. CDR3 in DNA: TGTGCCAGCAGTTCACCCATCGGGACAGGGCCCTACGAGCAGTACTTC.

This clonotype showed up many times. V usage is TRBV20-1 and J usage is TRBJ1-2, with no clear D. Germline-derived CDR1 and CDR2 are DFQATT and SNEGSKA (reference sequence). The CDR3 has 9 amino acids. V lost 7 bases and J 7 bases, leaving 7 bases between the germline ends. The CDR3 here is CSEGAGYTF. As DNA, the CDR3 is TGCAGTGAGGGTGCTGGCTACACCTTC.

This clonotype was detected only a few times. The rearrangement links TRBV11-2 to TRBJ1-1; possible D gene TRBD1, 5 bases. CDR3 length equals 14 residues. From germline, CDR1 is SGHAT and CDR2 FQNNGV. Trimming shortened V by 2 bases and J by 6 bases, and 13 bases separated the two germline ends. DNA of the CDR3: TGTGCCAGCAGCTTACGGGGCCCGACCCCTGAAGCTTTCTTT. Protein sequence: CASSLRGPTPEAFF.

This clonotype was recorded at least ten times. The gene calls are TRBV4-3 and TRBJ1-2; D not resolved. This CDR3 is built from 16 residues. Trimming took 0 bases from V and 0 from J, leaving 11 bases between them. Germline-derived CDR1 and CDR2 are LGHNA and YSLEER. The CDR3 DNA is TGCGCCAGCAGCCAAGATAGGCAGAGAACTAACTATGGCTACACCTTC. It encodes CASSQDRQRTNYGYTF.

This chain joins TRBV4-3 and TRBJ1-1; no firm D call. Trimming took off 0 bases at V and 10 bases at J, with 21 bases between the two ends. CDR1 LGHNA and CDR2 YSLEER come from the germline V gene. CDR3 length: 16 residues. The CDR3 sequence is CASSQDSNLHGRGAFF. CDR3 coding DNA: TGCGCCAGCAGCCAAGACTCTAACCTACACGGGAGAGGAGCTTTCTTT.

This clonotype was seen many times. V and J are TRBV5-1 and TRBJ1-6, with 8 bases aligning to TRBD1. V was pared by 5 bases and J by 0 bases, with 4 bases of the junction left unmatched. The V gene's germline CDR1 is SGHRS and CDR2 YFSETQ. The CDR3 totals 16 residues. This chain's CDR3 is CASSSGQGSYNSPLHF. CDR3 nucleotides: TGCGCCAGCAGTAGCGGACAGGGCTCCTATAATTCACCCCTCCACTTT. The full variable domain, in which reference TRBV5-1 and TRBJ1-6 provide the parts outside the CDR3, is KAGVTQTPRYLIKTRGQQVTLSCSPISGHRSVSWYQQTPGQGLQFLFEYFSETQRNKGNFPGRFSGRQFSNSRSEMNVSTLELGDSALYLCASSSGQGSYNSPLHFGNGTRLTVT.

The rearrangement joins TRBV20-1 to TRBJ2-5; TRBD1 might be the D (6 bases). The length of the CDR3 is 19 residues. V was clipped by 6 bases and J by 1 base, with 30 bases between them. Germline lookup yields CDR1 DFQATT and CDR2 SNEGSKA (reference sequence). The DNA of the CDR3 is TGCAGTGCAGTAGGACAGTCGATGGGAATAAAGGGACCCCAAGAGACCCAGTACTTC. Amino acids: CSAVGQSMGIKGPQETQYF.

This clonotype was seen more than once but under ten times. CDR3 in amino acids: CAVVSIRAVTEAFF. The CDR3 nucleotides read TGTGCTGTCGTCTCCATTAGGGCAGTTACTGAAGCTTTCTTT. V and J are TRBV30 and TRBJ1-1; D unresolved. Per the germline V gene, CDR1 is GTSNPN and CDR2 is SVGIG (reference sequence). The CDR3 length is 14 residues.

This clonotype was detected many times. The gene calls are TRBV5-6 and TRBJ2-3, with 7 bases fitting TRBD1. With V trimmed by 5 bases and J by 0 bases, 12 bases remained unmatched. There are 17 residues in the CDR3. Germline values: CDR1 SGHDT, CDR2 YYEEEE. CDR3 sequence reads: CASSRSYGTESTDTQYF. CDR3 nucleotide sequence: TGTGCCAGCAGTCGTAGCTACGGGACAGAGAGCACAGATACGCAGTATTTT.

The table lists this clonotype with many counts. This rearrangement joins TRBV12-3 or TRBV12-4 to TRBJ1-2; unclear D gene. Trimming took 3 bases from V and 3 from J, leaving 8 bases between them. CDR3 length: 13 amino acids. The CDR3 DNA sequence: TGTGCCAGCAGTTTGCGGGGTGACTATGGCTACACCTTC. It yields the protein CASSLRGDYGYTF.

The V gene is TRBV14, the J gene TRBJ2-2, with no clear D. The CDR3 covers 13 residues. Germline assignment: CDR1 SGHDN and CDR2 FVKESK. Trimming left V 6 bases short and J 5 bases short, with 10 bases between. The CDR3, as DNA: TGTGCCAGCAGTCGCCCGCGTACCGGGGAGCTGTTTTTT. Its protein product is CASSRPRTGELFF.

This clonotype was observed a few times. This chain joins TRBV7-8 and TRBJ2-2, with a tentative D call TRBD2 (7 bases). The CDR3 spans 17 residues. The ends were cut back, 5 bases at V and 4 bases at J, with 20 bases in the middle. Per germline, CDR1 SGHVS and CDR2 FQNEAQ. CDR3 coding DNA: TGTGCCAGCAGCCCCTGGGGGGGGGGGCCCCGCACCGGGGAGCTGTTTTTT. It is translated as CASSPWGGGPRTGELFF. The full variable domain, completed using reference TRBV7-8 and TRBJ2-2, is GAGVSQSPRYKVAKRGQDVALRCDPISGHVSLFWYQQALGQGPEFLTYFQNEAQLDKSGLPSDRFFAERPEGSVSTLKIQRTQQEDSAVYLCASSPWGGGPRTGELFFGEGSRLTVL.

This clonotype was seen ten or more times. V usage is TRBV4-3 and J usage is TRBJ2-3, with TRBD1 identical over 10 bases. The V and J ends lost 4 bases and 3 bases, in that order; junction bases with no gene match: 4. Germline CDR1 reads LGHNA; CDR2 reads YSLEER. There are 15 residues in the CDR3. CDR3 nucleotide sequence: TGCGCCAGCAGCCTCGGGACAGGGGAGACAGATACGCAGTATTTT. Residues: CASSLGTGETDTQYF.

This clonotype was observed many times. The gene calls are TRBV7-8 and TRBJ2-1, with D perhaps TRBD1 or TRBD2 (5 bases each). This CDR3 comprises 14 residues. Germline V gene sequence: CDR1 SGHVS, CDR2 FQNEAQ. V lost 5 bases to trimming and J lost 10 bases, with 18 bases between them. The CDR3 region is CASSAADNLIEQFF. CDR3 DNA: TGTGCCAGCAGCGCAGCGGACAATCTAATAGAGCAGTTCTTC.

Notes on this clonotype: This sequence may be a read error, since a much larger clone differs from it by one base. This chain links TRBV11-2 with TRBJ1-2, with D perhaps TRBD1 (5 bases). Germline values: CDR1 SGHAT, CDR2 FQNNGV. Trimming cost V 5 bases and J 3 bases, with 13 bases left between them. This CDR3 is built from 14 residues. The CDR3 bases are TGTGCCAGCAGCGCGGACTGGGGCCACTATGGCTACACCTTC. It is translated as CASSADWGHYGYTF.

In its sample, this clonotype was seen a few times. V gene TRBV7-3 combines with J gene TRBJ2-6, with TRBD1 matching 8 bases. Germline CDR1 is SGHTA and CDR2 is FQGTGA. The V gene end was trimmed by 4 bases and the J gene end by 0 bases; junction bases not matched to a gene: 5. The CDR3 spans 17 residues. The chain's CDR3 is CASSSGQGGSGANVLTF. DNA for the CDR3: TGTGCCAGCAGCTCTGGACAGGGCGGCTCTGGGGCCAACGTCCTGACTTTC.

There are many counts of this clonotype. The chain links TRBV7-9 to TRBJ2-2; no reliable D call. This CDR3 contains 15 residues. In germline, CDR1 is SEHNR, CDR2 FQNEAQ (reference sequence). Trimming cost V 1 base and J 2 bases, with 8 bases left between them. In DNA, the CDR3 is TGTGCCAGCAGCTTAGGCGGCCGTAACACCGGGGAGCTGTTTTTT. Its translation: CASSLGGRNTGELFF.